A selection of T cell receptor beta chains follows, all from one sample in a study of blood T cell repertoires in COVID-19. Generated by immunoSEQ multiplex PCR, the TCRdb table keeps only in-frame clones and is missing some. The profile shows approximately 110,000 clones, around 86% of them singletons. Sequenced input: peripheral blood. These receptors originate from an elderly man with acute or convalescent COVID-19. CDR3s include the opening cysteine and the closing phenylalanine or tryptophan.

CDR3,V
CASSLQGANTEAFF,TRBV7-2
CASSSTAGFSNEQFF,TRBV7-8
CATSTQGSEAFF,TRBV15
CSVGLGGTTEAFF,TRBV29-1
CASSVQGSYEQYF,TRBV5-1
CASSYRVNYGYTF,TRBV27
CASGLSQGPGELFF,TRBV12-5
CASSLEGYRPPSSGANVLTF,TRBV11-3
CATGRTSGISTDTQYF,TRBV7-9
CASSQRLLGGELFF,TRBV27
CASSYSGDSPEFF,TRBV6-5
CASRTVTGTTNEKLFF,TRBV19
CASSRGLSQFSYNEQFF,TRBV5-1
CAWSVSRVEQYF,TRBV30
CASSRDRVQPQHF,TRBV4-3
CATSKAGEPTDTQYF,TRBV15
CASSLAGPNYGYTF,TRBV11-2
CASSYFSGRDPANTGELFF,TRBV6-2/TRBV6-3
CASSPWQAGEAFF,TRBV3-1/TRBV3-2
CASHSLMNTEAFF,TRBV6-6
CASSLLGGGLYEQFF,TRBV11-2
CSGREGGQGNEQYF,TRBV29-1
CASSVTGTRSYNEQFF,TRBV7-2
CASSLGYVVDRSYEQYF,TRBV5-4
CASSLVGPDQPQHF,TRBV5-5